Listed here are 20 T cell receptor beta chains from one sample, sequenced in a study of T-cell reconstitution after alpha-beta-depleted transplantation in children. Unique molecular identifiers were incorporated into the prepared TCRbeta library. Via MiXCR, TCRdb re-called the PCR reads, giving one row per CDR3 protein. The sample has approximately 270,000 distinct CDR3 sequences, over 8% seen once. This material consisted of PBMCs from the stem cell graft donor, taken from the stem cell graft. These receptors all stem from a human donor who donated a stem cell graft to a child with SCID.

This clonotype was seen more than once but under ten times. V and J are TRBV2 and TRBJ2-3; no reliable D call. The V and J ends lost 1 base and 2 bases respectively, with 13 bases between them. Looked up from germline, CDR1 is SNHLY and CDR2 is FYNNEI. The CDR3 has 16 amino acids. CDR3 in amino acids: CASSEDSLDHTDTQYF. In DNA form, the CDR3 reads TGTGCCAGCAGTGAAGATTCTTTGGACCACACAGATACGCAGTATTTT.

There are many counts of this clonotype. This chain joins TRBV18 and TRBJ2-5; 7 nucleotides line up with TRBD1. Germline CDR1 is KGHSH and CDR2 is LQKENI. The junction had 18 bases not matched to a gene; V was cut back by 6 bases and J by 5 bases. The CDR3 is 17 residues long. The CDR3 here is CASSHPGTAGSGETQYF. In DNA form, the CDR3 reads TGTGCCAGCTCGCATCCCGGGACAGCAGGCTCCGGGGAGACCCAGTACTTC.

The V gene is TRBV5-1, the J gene TRBJ2-2; TRBD1 matches 7 bases. The germline CDR1 and CDR2 sequences are SGHRS and YFSETQ. This CDR3 has 18 residues. V gave up 0 bases and J gave up 1 base; unmatched junction bases: 9. The CDR3 reads CASSLGIGGLKNTGELFF. In nucleotides, the CDR3 is TGCGCCAGCAGCTTGGGAATAGGGGGCTTGAAGAACACCGGGGAGCTGTTTTTT.

This clonotype turned up a few times. The chain combines TRBV20-1 with TRBJ1-5; 8 positions agree with TRBD1. With V trimmed by 5 bases and J by 0 bases, 6 bases remained unmatched. Germline values: CDR1 DFQATT, CDR2 SNEGSKA (reference sequence). This CDR3 spans 15 amino acids. Here the CDR3 reads CSARTGRNSNQPQHF. CDR3 bases: TGCAGTGCTCGGACAGGGCGCAATAGCAATCAGCCCCAGCATTTT.

This clonotype has only a few counts. This sequence joins TRBV20-1 and TRBJ1-2; tentative D call: TRBD1 (6 bases). The CDR3 length is 15 residues. V was pared by 0 bases and J by 2 bases, with 13 bases between. Germline loops: CDR1 DFQATT, CDR2 SNEGSKA (reference sequence). CDR3 nucleotide sequence: TGCAGTGCTAGAGATGGGGGGCAGGGGAACTATGGCTACACCTTC. Its protein is CSARDGGQGNYGYTF.

The V gene is TRBV7-9, the J gene TRBJ1-2, with 9 bases lining up with TRBD1. The V and J ends lost 5 bases and 4 bases, in that order; junction bases with no gene match: 8. This CDR3 spans 15 amino acids. In germline, CDR1 is SEHNR, CDR2 FQNEAQ (reference sequence). The CDR3 coding sequence is TGTGCCAGCAGCCCCGGCACAGGGGGCCTCTATGGCTACACCTTC. Amino acid sequence: CASSPGTGGLYGYTF. The full variable domain, with the rest looked up from reference TRBV7-9 and TRBJ1-2, is DTGVSQNPRHKITKRGQNVTFRCDPISEHNRLYWYRQTLGQGPEFLTYFQNEAQLEKSRLLSDRFSAERPKGSFSTLEIQRTEQGDSAMYLCASSPGTGGLYGYTFGSGTRLTVV.

The table lists this clonotype with a few counts. The chain uses TRBV20-1 and TRBJ2-5, with TRBD1 matching 9 bases. The ends lost 3 bases at V and 5 bases at J; junction bases unmatched: 10. CDR1 is DFQATT and CDR2 is SNEGSKA in the germline V gene (reference sequence). The CDR3 has 15 residues. CDR3 region: CSASITGGAWETQYF. The CDR3 nucleotides read TGCAGTGCTAGCATAACAGGGGGCGCGTGGGAGACCCAGTACTTC.

The rearrangement links TRBV7-9 to TRBJ2-7; D may be TRBD2 (6 bases). Germline V lookup: CDR1 SEHNR, CDR2 FQNEAQ (reference sequence). V lost 5 bases to trimming and J lost 5 bases, with 13 bases between them. The CDR3 contains 13 residues. As DNA, the CDR3 is TGTGCCAGCAGCCCCGCGGAGGGCCACGAGCAGTACTTC. Amino acids: CASSPAEGHEQYF.

The chain couples TRBV5-6 to TRBJ2-1; 7 bases are a match to TRBD1. The CDR3 extends over 13 amino acids. Germline lookup yields CDR1 SGHDT and CDR2 YYEEEE. In nucleotides, the CDR3 is TGTGGTACGTCGGGGATCGGGGACAGTGAGCAGTTCTTC. This translates into CGTSGIGDSEQFF.

In this sample, this clonotype turned up many times. This sequence joins TRBV3-1 and TRBJ1-1; maybe TRBD1 (5 bases). Germline V gene data show CDR1 as LGHDT and CDR2 as YNNKEL (reference sequence). V shed 4 bases and J shed 7 bases, with 13 bases lying between them. The CDR3 is 13 residues long. The CDR3 spells CASSLSGTDEAFF. CDR3 nucleotides: TGTGCCAGCAGCCTTTCCGGGACTGATGAAGCTTTCTTT. Variable domain in full (rest from reference TRBV3-1 and TRBJ1-1): DTAVSQTPKYLVTQMGNDKSIKCEQNLGHDTMYWYKQDSKKFLKIMFSYNNKELIINETVPNRFSPKSPDKAHLNLHINSLELGDSAVYFCASSLSGTDEAFFGQGTRLTVV.

This clonotype was picked up a small number of times. The chain employs TRBV5-1 and TRBJ1-1; D call uncertain. V was clipped by 4 bases and J by 8 bases, with 24 bases between them. The length of the CDR3 is 16 residues. Per germline, CDR1 SGHRS and CDR2 YFSETQ. The CDR3 region is CASSPIPLSGLGEAFF. As DNA, the CDR3 is TGCGCCAGCAGCCCGATCCCCTTGTCCGGGTTGGGAGAAGCTTTCTTT.

This clonotype has a count of ten or more. The rearrangement uses TRBV12-3 or TRBV12-4 and TRBJ1-1, with a possible D match to TRBD1 (6 bases). CDR3 length equals 14 residues. V lost 2 bases and J 3 bases, leaving 10 bases between the germline ends. The CDR3 nucleotides read TGTGCCAGCAGTTTAAACAGGGTTTACACTGAAGCTTTCTTT. This encodes CASSLNRVYTEAFF.

Only a few counts were recorded for this clonotype. The gene calls are TRBV5-8 and TRBJ2-3, with D uncertain. CDR1 SGHTS and CDR2 YDEGEE come from the germline V gene. The CDR3 is made up of 16 amino acids. Trimming pared 4 bases from V and 0 bases from J, leaving 15 bases between. The CDR3 loop is CASSGGSRASTDTQYF. CDR3 in DNA: TGTGCCAGCAGCGGTGGGTCTCGGGCGAGCACAGATACGCAGTATTTT.

The sample holds a few counts of this clonotype. The V gene is TRBV7-2, the J gene TRBJ2-2; no firm D call. Germline CDR1 and CDR2: SGHTA and FQGNSA. This CDR3 is built from 15 residues. Deletions cut 4 bases from V and 4 bases from J, with 13 bases between. CDR3 sequence: CASSSRPRATGELFF. As DNA, the CDR3 is TGTGCCAGCAGCTCGCGACCCCGGGCCACCGGGGAGCTGTTTTTT.

This clonotype was counted many times. This CDR3 reads CASSPPGKSYEQYF. The DNA of the CDR3 is TGTGCCAGCTCACCACCTGGGAAATCCTACGAGCAGTACTTC. J is TRBJ2-7 and V is TRBV18; D ambiguous. Looked up from germline, CDR1 is KGHSH and CDR2 is LQKENI. V lost 0 bases to trimming and J lost 1 base, with 7 bases between them. The CDR3 covers 14 residues. Full variable domain (missing parts from reference TRBV18 and TRBJ2-7): NAGVMQNPRHLVRRRGQEARLRCSPMKGHSHVYWYRQLPEEGLKFMVYLQKENIIDESGMPKERFSAEFPKEGPSILRIQQVVRGDSAAYFCASSPPGKSYEQYFGPGTRLTVT.

The chain has TRBV29-1 and TRBJ1-1; D ambiguous. Trimming took 6 bases from V and 1 from J, leaving 6 bases between them. Germline V gene data show CDR1 as SQVTM and CDR2 as ANQGSEA. This CDR3 has 11 amino acids. CDR3 protein: CSVSANTEAFF. The CDR3, as DNA: TGCAGCGTCTCAGCGAACACTGAAGCTTTCTTT.

This clonotype came up a few times. The chain carries TRBV6-5 and TRBJ1-6, with no clear D. V lost 6 bases, J lost 10 bases, and 4 bases lay in between. The CDR3 totals 10 residues. Germline CDR1 and CDR2: MNHEY and SVGAGI. CDR3 sequence (DNA): TGTGCCAGCAGAGGGTCACCCCTCCACTTT. It specifies CASRGSPLHF.

A few counts support this clonotype. The genes are TRBV27 and TRBJ2-3; D not certain. The CDR3 runs 14 residues. Germline assignment: CDR1 MNHEY and CDR2 SMNVEV (reference sequence). The ends were cut back, 10 bases at V and 0 bases at J, with 14 bases in the middle. CDR3 coding DNA: TGTGCCATCCGCTGGGGTATTAGCACAGATACGCAGTATTTT. It encodes CAIRWGISTDTQYF.

The V call is TRBV12-3 or TRBV12-4, the J call TRBJ1-1; possibly TRBD1 for D (6 bases). The CDR3 totals 14 residues. V lost 6 bases, J lost 7 bases, and 18 bases lay in between. DNA of the CDR3: TGTGCCAGCAGCCTTTCGGGGGGGGGCGGTGAAGCTTTCTTT. Its translation is CASSLSGGGGEAFF.

This clonotype was seen more than once but under ten times. The chain employs TRBV12-3 or TRBV12-4 and TRBJ1-5; the D is unclear. The CDR3 length is 15 residues. Trimming shortened V by 5 bases and J by 4 bases, and 15 bases separated the two germline ends. The CDR3 spells CASSPGGNVNQPQHF. CDR3 in DNA: TGTGCCAGCAGTCCGGGAGGAAATGTAAATCAGCCCCAGCATTTT.